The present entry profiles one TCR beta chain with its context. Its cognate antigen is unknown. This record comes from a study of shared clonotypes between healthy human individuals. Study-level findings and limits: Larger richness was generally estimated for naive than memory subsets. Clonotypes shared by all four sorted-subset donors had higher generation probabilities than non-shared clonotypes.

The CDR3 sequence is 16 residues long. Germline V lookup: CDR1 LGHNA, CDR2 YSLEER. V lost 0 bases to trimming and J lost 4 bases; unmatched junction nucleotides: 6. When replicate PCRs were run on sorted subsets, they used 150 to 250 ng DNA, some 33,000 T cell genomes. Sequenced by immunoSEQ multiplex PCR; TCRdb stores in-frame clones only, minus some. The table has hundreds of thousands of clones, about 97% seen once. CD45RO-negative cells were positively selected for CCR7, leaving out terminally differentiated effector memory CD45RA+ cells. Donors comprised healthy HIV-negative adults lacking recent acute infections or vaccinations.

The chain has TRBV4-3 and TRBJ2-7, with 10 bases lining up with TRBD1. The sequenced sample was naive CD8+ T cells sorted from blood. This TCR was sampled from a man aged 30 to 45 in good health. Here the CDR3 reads CASSQDAGQGRYEQYF. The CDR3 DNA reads TGCGCCAGCAGCCAAGATGCGGGACAGGGGCGGTACGAGCAGTACTTC.